This T cell receptor beta chain was sequenced during a study of siplizumab effects on memory and regulatory T cells. Overall study findings and caveats: For mappable alloreactive CD4+ clones, the mean Treg-derived fraction was roughly 70% with siplizumab and under 35% in controls. Mapping to unstimulated subsets was achieved for only a minor fraction of alloreactive clones. Unstimulated naive T cells seemed to show more diversity than memory cells did, and they also seemed to be among the major contributors to the alloresponse. The authors could not assign a naive or memory phenotype to roughly 75-97% of proliferating CD4+ or CD8+ clones.

There are 17 residues in the CDR3. Germline V CDR1 and CDR2: MNHEY, SMNVEV (reference sequence). V lost 0 bases and J 10 bases, leaving 22 bases between the germline ends. Libraries were prepared by immunoSEQ multiplex PCR; TCRdb keeps only in-frame clonotypes and omits some of them. Here the sample spans some 46,000 clones, 93% being singletons. A remark on this clone: What it binds is unknown.

This TCR was sampled from a human donor in good health. The source material was CD8+ T cells sorted from blood. The J gene is TRBJ2-1, the V gene TRBV27; D unclear. The CDR3 coding sequence is TGTGCCAGCAGTTTATCTTCCTTCAGGCTCAGGCGCCGGGAGCAGTTCTTC. Encoded protein: CASSLSSFRLRRREQFF.